These T cell receptor beta chains were read from a single sample in a study of CD8 T cells in Susac syndrome. TCRdb recomputed calls from the immunoSEQ multiplex PCR reads with MiXCR, one row per CDR3 protein. The table records about 140,000 distinct CDR3 sequences, over 85% of them present only once. The specimen sequenced was CD8+ T cells from PBMCs. All receptors come from a human donor in good health. CDR3s leave out the opening cysteine and the closing phenylalanine or tryptophan. Each record gives: J gene, V gene, CDR3 protein.

>TRBJ2-4|TRBV29-1
SVEGRGASSIAKNIQY
>TRBJ1-5|TRBV15
ATSRDGTDYQPQH
>TRBJ1-5|TRBV12-3/TRBV12-4
ASSLVGRENQPQH
>TRBJ1-3|TRBV23-1
ASSQRGTLPGNTIY
>TRBJ1-1|TRBV5-6
ASTLGPQGGRSEAF
>TRBJ2-2|TRBV6-5
ASSFADGFGELF
>TRBJ2-3|TRBV28
ASRASGSTDTQY
>TRBJ2-7|TRBV29-1
SVGDQMGEQY
>TRBJ1-1|TRBV19
ASGIGLNTEAF
>TRBJ1-1|TRBV20-1
SAGTGNTEAF
>TRBJ1-4|TRBV3-1
ASGLGWDEKLF
>TRBJ2-1|TRBV29-1
SVDSGQGHNEQF
>TRBJ2-1|TRBV13
ASSLAPGEGSLFLYNEQF
>TRBJ1-1|TRBV29-1
SVEGRGRRDTEAF
>TRBJ1-2|TRBV27
ATHTGEGYT
>TRBJ2-7|TRBV28
ASTWGLSYEQY
>TRBJ1-2|TRBV7-9
ASSLEPAANYGYT
>TRBJ2-7|TRBV27
ASSLSAISYEQY
>TRBJ2-1|TRBV27
ASSPPLSGRVQF
>TRBJ2-7|TRBV15
ATSRVGQGAYEQY
>TRBJ1-2|TRBV25-1
ASSGLGGGYT
>TRBJ2-7|TRBV19
ASSIAGGSEQY
>TRBJ1-5|TRBV27
ASSLKLNQPQH
>TRBJ2-7|TRBV4-3
ASSQEWGVYEQY
>TRBJ1-2|TRBV20-1
SARPRDSYGYT
>TRBJ2-7|TRBV29-1
SVLPGLGGYEQY
>TRBJ2-3|TRBV4-2
ASSQSPGPLLDTQY
>TRBJ2-2|TRBV27
ASSPRTSRTGELF
>TRBJ1-1|TRBV29-1
SVAGGNTEAF
>TRBJ2-1|TRBV20-1
SASLGLAGVGDEQF
>TRBJ2-6|TRBV4-3
ASSQEHPAGSGANVLT
>TRBJ1-2|TRBV5-1
ASKPMGTTDYGYT
>TRBJ1-2|TRBV6-6
ASMGIEIGYT
>TRBJ2-7|TRBV6-2/TRBV6-3
ASSYPDYEQY
>TRBJ2-1|TRBV19
ASSISSSYNEQF
>TRBJ2-1|TRBV12-3/TRBV12-4
ASSDSGNSYNEQF
>TRBJ2-1|TRBV12-5
ASASLGNEQF
>TRBJ2-3|TRBV28
ASSFYLGEDTQY
>TRBJ2-7|TRBV7-9
ASSPTASEQY
>TRBJ2-6|TRBV29-1
SVYSRGGAGANVLT
>TRBJ2-7|TRBV9
ASSVGTGFGYEQY
>TRBJ1-4|TRBV29-1
SVENRDATNEKLF
>TRBJ2-7|TRBV20-1
SARDHGSGGEQY
>TRBJ1-2|TRBV20-1
SAGTGGYT
>TRBJ2-6|TRBV29-1
SVFRRNSGANVLT
>TRBJ2-7|TRBV4-3
ASSQDIQGGLSYEQY
>TRBJ1-2|TRBV19
ASRTGSYGYT
>TRBJ2-7|TRBV14
ASSQGGAFEQY
>TRBJ1-2|TRBV5-6
ASSSLNYGYT
>TRBJ2-1|TRBV4-3
ASSHRQGFFNEQF
>TRBJ2-5|TRBV24-1
ATSERPQETQY
>TRBJ1-1|TRBV28
ASSFFTEAF